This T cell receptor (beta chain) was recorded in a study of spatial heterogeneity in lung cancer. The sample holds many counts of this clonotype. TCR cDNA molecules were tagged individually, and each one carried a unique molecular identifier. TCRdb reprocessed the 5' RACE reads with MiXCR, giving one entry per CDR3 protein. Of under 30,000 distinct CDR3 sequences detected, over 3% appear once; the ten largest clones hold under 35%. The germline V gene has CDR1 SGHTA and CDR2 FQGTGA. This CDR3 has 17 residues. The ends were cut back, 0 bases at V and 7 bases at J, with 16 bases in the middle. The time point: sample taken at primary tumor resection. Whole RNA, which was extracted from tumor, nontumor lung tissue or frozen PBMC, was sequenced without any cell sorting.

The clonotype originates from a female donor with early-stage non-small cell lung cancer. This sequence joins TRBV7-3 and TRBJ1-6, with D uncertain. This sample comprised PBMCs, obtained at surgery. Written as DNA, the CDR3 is TGTGCCAGCAGCTTAACATCGGCAGCGGCTGGAAATTCACCCCTCCACTTT. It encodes CASSLTSAAAGNSPLHF. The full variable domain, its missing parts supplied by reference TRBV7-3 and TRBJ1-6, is GAGVSQTPSNKVTEKGKYVELRCDPISGHTALYWYRQSLGQGPEFLIYFQGTGAADDSGLPNDRFFAVRPEGSVSTLKIQRTERGDSAVYLCASSLTSAAAGNSPLHFGNGTRLTVT.